This record looks at one T cell receptor (beta chain) sequence and its context. This entry belongs to a study of blood T cell repertoires in COVID-19. Study background: Both acute and convalescent COVID-19 samples were obtained from the United States, Italy and Spain. Sources were T cells, B-cell-depleted T cells, or PBMCs; the material itself was cDNA or gDNA.

The data were produced by immunoSEQ multiplex PCR, yet TCRdb's version contains in-frame clones alone and is incomplete. The sample consists of more than 60,000 clones, under 95% of them appearing once. CDR1 GTSNPN and CDR2 SVGIG come from the germline V gene (reference sequence). There are 14 residues in the CDR3. V was pared by 4 bases and J by 0 bases, with 12 bases between. This clonotype originated in a woman of 80 years or more with active or convalescent COVID-19. Source material: peripheral blood. This chain joins TRBV30 and TRBJ1-2; unclear D gene. Here the CDR3 reads CAWNGDPPNYGYTF. The CDR3 nucleotides are TGTGCCTGGAACGGAGACCCACCTAACTATGGCTACACCTTC.